The 17 T cell receptor beta chains reported below all come from one sample, sequenced in a study of OX40 agonist ivuxolimab in advanced cancers. This table comes from immunoSEQ multiplex PCR, and its TCRdb copy is limited to in-frame clones, with some not included. The sample shows 35,000 to 45,000 clones, 70% to 85% of them seen only once. The sequencing here drew on CD4+ or CD8+ T cells sorted from blood, taken in a trial of the OX40 agonist ivuxolimab. The receptors stem from an adult with an advanced solid tumor such as melanoma, head and neck, liver or kidney cancer.

The rearrangement joins TRBV10-2 to TRBJ1-1; D may be TRBD1 (6 bases). The CDR3 length is 15 residues. Trimming removed 6 bases at V and 4 bases at J, with 18 bases between. From germline, CDR1 is WSHSY and CDR2 SAAADI. The CDR3 protein is CASSLPRGAGTEAFF. In DNA, the CDR3 is TGCGCCAGCAGCCTACCACGGGGGGCGGGCACTGAAGCTTTCTTT.

V usage is TRBV5-1 and J usage is TRBJ2-6; D is uncertain. Germline-derived CDR1 and CDR2 are SGHRS and YFSETQ. The CDR3 contains 16 residues. Trimming pared 9 bases from V and 1 base from J, leaving 17 bases between. The CDR3 region has the DNA TGCGCCACCACTCGAGACCCAACTTCTGGGGCCAACGTCCTGACTTTC. Translating gives CATTRDPTSGANVLTF.

As for this clone: The junction does not match germline at one end; this may be a read error. Additional DNA sequences in this sample encode the identical CDR3. The V call is TRBV5-1, the J call TRBJ1-4, with D tentatively TRBD1 (5 bases). Germline V gives CDR1 SGHRS, CDR2 YFSETQ. The CDR3 contains 15 residues. CDR3 sequence: CASSLVPGTNEKLFF. As DNA, the CDR3 is TGCGCCAGCAGCTTGGTTCCGGGGACTAATGAAAAGCTGTTTTTT. Based on the CDR3 plus reference TRBV5-1 and TRBJ1-4, the full variable domain is KAGVTQTPRYLIKTRGQQVTLSCSPISGHRSVSWYQQTPGQGLQFLFEYFSETQRNKGNFPGRFSGRQFSNSRSEMNVSTLELGDSALYLCASSLVPGTNEKLFFGSGTQLSVL.

This clone is judged medium-sized. The chain couples TRBV7-2 to TRBJ2-7; 10 nucleotides line up with TRBD2. CDR3 size: 17 residues. The V gene end was trimmed by 0 bases and the J gene end by 0 bases; junction bases not matched to a gene: 5. Germline V CDR1 and CDR2: SGHTA, FQGNSA. For the CDR3, the DNA is TGTGCCAGCAGCTTAGCTAGCGGGGGGACCAGCTCCTACGAGCAGTACTTC. It specifies CASSLASGGTSSYEQYF.

This clone was observed once. J is TRBJ1-4 and V is TRBV19; no clear D. The CDR3 length is 14 residues. The V gene lost 7 bases and the J gene lost 0 bases, with 9 bases spanning the gap. Germline lookup yields CDR1 LNHDA and CDR2 SQIVND (reference sequence). DNA of the CDR3: TGTGCCAGTAACAGATATGCAACTAATGAAAAACTGTTTTTT. Its protein product is CASNRYATNEKLFF.

There are a few counts of this clone. The chain joins TRBV19 to TRBJ1-5; 9 bases match TRBD1. V shed 10 bases and J 6 bases; nucleotides not matched to a gene: 10. Germline V gives CDR1 LNHDA, CDR2 SQIVND (reference sequence). The CDR3 has 14 residues. The CDR3 nucleotides are TGTGCCACTAACTCTGGACAGGGGATTCAGCCCCAGCATTTT. Translating gives CATNSGQGIQPQHF.

The CDR3 region is CAWTKKMGVGMNTEAFF. The CDR3 region has the DNA TGTGCCTGGACCAAAAAGATGGGGGTGGGTATGAACACTGAAGCTTTCTTT. V is TRBV30 and J is TRBJ1-1, with D perhaps TRBD1 (5 bases). Germline CDR1 GTSNPN, CDR2 SVGIG (reference sequence). This CDR3 comprises 17 residues. V dropped 4 bases and J dropped 0 bases, with 21 bases sitting between them. The full variable domain, in which reference TRBV30 and TRBJ1-1 provide the parts outside the CDR3, is SQTIHQWPATLVQPVGSPLSLECTVEGTSNPNLYWYRQAAGRGLQLLFYSVGIGQISSEVPQNLSASRPQDRQFILSSKKLLLSDSGFYLCAWTKKMGVGMNTEAFFGQGTRLTVV.

The chain has TRBV5-3 and TRBJ2-5; the D call may be TRBD1 or TRBD2 (6 bases each). TRBV5-3 is designated an ORF whose function remains uncertain. V lost 1 base to trimming and J lost 4 bases, with 14 bases between them. CDR3 size: 15 residues. CDR3 residues: CARSLIRGRGETQYF. Written as DNA, the CDR3 is TGTGCCAGAAGCTTGATACGGGGGCGCGGAGAGACCCAGTACTTC.

The CDR3 loop is CASSLEADTQYF. For the CDR3, the DNA is TGCGCCAGCAGCTTGGAGGCAGATACGCAGTATTTT. The rearrangement joins TRBV5-1 to TRBJ2-3; D is unresolved. CDR1 is SGHRS and CDR2 is YFSETQ in the germline V gene. The CDR3 length is 12 residues. Trimming removed 0 bases from V and 4 bases from J, with 3 bases in between. The full variable domain, with the rest looked up from reference TRBV5-1 and TRBJ2-3, is KAGVTQTPRYLIKTRGQQVTLSCSPISGHRSVSWYQQTPGQGLQFLFEYFSETQRNKGNFPGRFSGRQFSNSRSEMNVSTLELGDSALYLCASSLEADTQYFGPGTRLTVL.

This clone was detected a few times. This rearrangement joins TRBV6-6 to TRBJ2-5, with D possibly matching TRBD1 (5 bases). Germline V gene sequence: CDR1 MNHNY, CDR2 SVGAGI (reference sequence). This CDR3 comprises 13 residues. Trimming left V 6 bases short and J 4 bases short, with 12 bases between. CDR3 sequence: CASSPQGSETQYF. In DNA, the CDR3 is TGTGCCAGCAGCCCCCAGGGTTCAGAGACCCAGTACTTC.

By frequency in the sample, this clone is medium-sized. The chain links TRBV7-2 to TRBJ1-1; the D is unclear. Germline CDR1 and CDR2: SGHTA and FQGNSA. V lost 6 bases and J 2 bases, leaving 10 bases between the germline ends. The CDR3 is made up of 13 amino acids. This CDR3 is CASSRGQNTEAFF. The CDR3 nucleotides read TGTGCCAGCAGTCGAGGCCAAAACACTGAAGCTTTCTTT.

The rearrangement links TRBV27 to TRBJ1-1; D possibly corresponds to TRBD1 (5 bases). The CDR3 is 15 residues long. Deletions cut 5 bases from V and 2 bases from J, with 15 bases between. Germline loops: CDR1 MNHEY, CDR2 SMNVEV (reference sequence). The CDR3 region is CASSKKGQANTEAFF. The CDR3 nucleotides are TGTGCCAGCAGTAAAAAGGGGCAGGCAAACACTGAAGCTTTCTTT.

The chain employs TRBV6-5 and TRBJ1-2; D is uncertain. The CDR3 has 13 residues. Germline loops: CDR1 MNHEY, CDR2 SVGAGI. V was shortened by 6 bases and J by 2 bases, with 10 bases between the two germline ends. The CDR3 nucleotides are TGTGCCAGCAGACCGGACGGGAACTATGGCTACACCTTC. Its translation is CASRPDGNYGYTF.

This CDR3 reads CASSGHHSEAFF. Written as DNA, the CDR3 is TGTGCCAGCAGCGGGCACCACAGTGAAGCTTTCTTT. The chain couples TRBV7-9 to TRBJ1-1; D unresolved. Germline V gives CDR1 SEHNR, CDR2 FQNEAQ (reference sequence). This CDR3 spans 12 amino acids. Trimming took off 5 bases at V and 7 bases at J, with 11 bases between the two ends.

The chain employs TRBV11-3 and TRBJ1-6, with 11 bases fitting TRBD1. Trimming removed 4 bases from V and 11 bases from J; junction bases left unmatched: 10. The germline V gene has CDR1 SGHNT and CDR2 YENEEA. The CDR3 is 16 residues long. In DNA form, the CDR3 reads TGTGCCAGCAGCTCCAAGGACAGGGGGCTTTATGCACCCCTCCACTTT. It codes for CASSSKDRGLYAPLHF.

This rearrangement joins TRBV6-1 to TRBJ2-7; 15 bases are a match to TRBD2. The CDR3 length is 15 residues. Germline lookup yields CDR1 MNHNS and CDR2 SASEGT. The junction had 3 bases not matched to a gene; V was cut back by 7 bases and J by 2 bases. The CDR3 DNA sequence: TGTGCCAGCAAGGGACTAGCGGGGGGAACCTACGAGCAGTACTTC. Translating it yields CASKGLAGGTYEQYF.

The CDR3 region is CASGVGETQYF. DNA of the CDR3: TGTGCCAGCGGAGTAGGAGAGACCCAGTACTTC. This chain connects TRBV6-6 to TRBJ2-5; no clear D gene. The V and J ends lost 8 bases and 4 bases respectively, with 8 bases between them. Germline values: CDR1 MNHNY, CDR2 SVGAGI (reference sequence). The CDR3 totals 11 residues.